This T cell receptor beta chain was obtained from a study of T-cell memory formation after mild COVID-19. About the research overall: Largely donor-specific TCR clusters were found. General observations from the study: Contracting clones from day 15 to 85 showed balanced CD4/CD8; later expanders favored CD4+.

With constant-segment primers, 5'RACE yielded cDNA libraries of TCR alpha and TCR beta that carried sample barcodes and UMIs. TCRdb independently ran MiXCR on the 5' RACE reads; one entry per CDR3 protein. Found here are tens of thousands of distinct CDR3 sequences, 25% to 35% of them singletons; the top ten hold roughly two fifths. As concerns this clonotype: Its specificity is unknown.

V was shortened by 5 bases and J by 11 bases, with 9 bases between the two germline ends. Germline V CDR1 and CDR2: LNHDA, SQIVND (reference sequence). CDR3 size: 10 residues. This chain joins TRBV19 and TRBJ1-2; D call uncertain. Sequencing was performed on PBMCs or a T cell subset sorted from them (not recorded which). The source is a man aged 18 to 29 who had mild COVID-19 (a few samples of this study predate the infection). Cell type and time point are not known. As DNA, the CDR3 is TGTGCCAGTAGTGCCGGTAGTTACACCTTC. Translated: CASSAGSYTF.